These 28 T cell receptor beta chains were all obtained from the same sample, sequenced in a study of beta chain features in type 1 diabetes. Every isolated RNA sample was fully reverse transcribed, so sequencing captured expressed TCRB transcripts. Measured with immunoSEQ multiplex PCR; TCRdb has only the in-frame clones, and not every one. The sample shows hundreds of thousands of clones, around 9.6% of them seen only once. Sequenced material: naive CD4+ T cells from blood. The receptor source for this set is a woman aged 18-29 years in good health.

The V gene is TRBV5-1, the J gene TRBJ1-3; no definite D call. V lost 3 bases and J lost 0, with 19 bases in between. The CDR3 length is 18 residues. Germline loops: CDR1 SGHRS, CDR2 YFSETQ. As DNA, the CDR3 is TGCGCCAGCAGCTCCCGGGAGATGGCCAGAATCTCTGGAAACACCATATATTTT. Its protein product is CASSSREMARISGNTIYF.

This clone has a handful of counts. The V and J genes are TRBV5-1 and TRBJ1-1; TRBD1 matches 7 bases. With V trimmed by 4 bases and J by 5 bases, 8 bases remained unmatched. CDR3 size: 14 residues. Germline V gene sequence: CDR1 SGHRS, CDR2 YFSETQ. CDR3 in amino acids: CASSRDRSQTEAFF. The CDR3 coding sequence is TGCGCCAGCAGCCGGGACAGATCCCAAACTGAAGCTTTCTTT.

V and J are TRBV5-6 and TRBJ1-3; a possible D gene is TRBD1 (5 bases). CDR3 length: 17 residues. The germline CDR1 and CDR2 sequences are SGHDT and YYEEEE. The V end was cut by 4 bases, the J end by 0 bases, with 17 bases between. CDR3 DNA sequence: TGTGCCAGCAGCGTACTCCGGGACTTTTCCTCTGGAAACACCATATATTTT. Its protein product is CASSVLRDFSSGNTIYF. The full variable domain, with the rest looked up from reference TRBV5-6 and TRBJ1-3, is DAGVTQSPTHLIKTRGQQVTLRCSPKSGHDTVSWYQQALGQGPQFIFQYYEEEERQRGNFPDRFSGHQFPNYSSELNVNALLLGDSALYLCASSVLRDFSSGNTIYFGEGSWLTVV.

The chain is built from TRBV6-1 and TRBJ2-3; TRBD2 aligns across 9 bases. With V trimmed by 7 bases and J by 6 bases, 11 bases remained unmatched. Germline V gene sequence: CDR1 MNHNS, CDR2 SASEGT. The CDR3 totals 15 residues. The chain's CDR3 is CASIRTRGGPDTQYF. CDR3 in DNA: TGTGCCAGCATTAGAACGCGGGGGGGCCCGGATACGCAGTATTTT.

This chain joins TRBV30 and TRBJ2-1; 10 bases agree with TRBD2. With V trimmed by 0 bases and J by 3 bases, 5 bases remained unmatched. The germline V gene has CDR1 GTSNPN and CDR2 SVGIG (reference sequence). This CDR3 spans 16 amino acids. The CDR3 coding sequence is TGTGCCTGGAGTGTAAGGCTAGCGGGGGACTACAATGAGCAGTTCTTC. Translating gives CAWSVRLAGDYNEQFF. The entire variable domain, with the rest obtained from reference TRBV30 and TRBJ2-1, is as follows: SQTIHQWPATLVQPVGSPLSLECTVEGTSNPNLYWYRQAAGRGLQLLFYSVGIGQISSEVPQNLSASRPQDRQFILSSKKLLLSDSGFYLCAWSVRLAGDYNEQFFGPGTRLTVL.

The chain couples TRBV19 to TRBJ2-7; maybe TRBD2 (5 bases). CDR3 length: 13 amino acids. V dropped 4 bases and J dropped 8 bases, with 15 bases sitting between them. Germline CDR1 LNHDA, CDR2 SQIVND (reference sequence). CDR3 DNA: TGTGCCAGTAGTACAAATTCCCCCGGGAAGCAGTACTTC. Translating it yields CASSTNSPGKQYF.

This clone has just a few counts. This chain uses TRBV5-1 with TRBJ2-1; 9 nucleotides match TRBD1. Unmatched junction bases numbered 6, after V lost 6 bases and J lost 5 bases. Germline V gene sequence: CDR1 SGHRS, CDR2 YFSETQ. The CDR3 contains 14 residues. DNA of the CDR3: TGCGCCAGCACCGGGACAGGGCGTCACAATGAGCAGTTCTTC. This gives the protein CASTGTGRHNEQFF.

This clone has just a few counts. CDR3 nucleotides: TGTGCCAGCAGTTACAGTGGGACAGATACCTACGAGCAGTACTTC. Translating it yields CASSYSGTDTYEQYF. This rearrangement joins TRBV6-5 to TRBJ2-7; TRBD1 agrees at 7 bases. The junction had 6 bases not matched to a gene; V was cut back by 2 bases and J by 2 bases. The CDR3 length is 15 residues. Germline CDR1 is MNHEY and CDR2 is SVGAGI.

The gene calls are TRBV28 and TRBJ1-5; D is possibly TRBD1 (6 bases). With 3 bases removed from V and 6 bases from J, the gap between germline ends came to 12 bases. Germline lookup yields CDR1 MDHEN and CDR2 SYDVKM. The length of the CDR3 is 14 residues. DNA for the CDR3: TGTGCCAGCAGTTTTACAGGGCATGTTCAGCCCCAGCATTTT. Its protein is CASSFTGHVQPQHF.

This chain joins TRBV5-1 and TRBJ2-7; 8 bases are shared with TRBD1. V gave up 4 bases and J gave up 2 bases; unmatched junction bases: 8. Germline lookup yields CDR1 SGHRS and CDR2 YFSETQ. The CDR3 extends over 15 amino acids. In DNA, the CDR3 is TGCGCCAGCAGCACCAAGACAGGGGCCGCCTACGAGCAGTACTTC. This translates into CASSTKTGAAYEQYF.

This clone was observed a few times. The chain employs TRBV6-4 and TRBJ1-1; perhaps TRBD1 as D (6 bases). The CDR3 is made up of 14 amino acids. From germline, CDR1 is MRHNA and CDR2 SNTAGT. Deletions cut 5 bases from V and 4 bases from J, with 14 bases between. The CDR3 DNA reads as TGTGCCAGCAGTCGCAATACAGGGACCACTGAAGCTTTCTTT. It yields the protein CASSRNTGTTEAFF.

This chain links TRBV10-1 with TRBJ1-6; D not resolved. Germline V gene lookup returns CDR1 WNHNN and CDR2 SYGVQD (reference sequence). Trimming took off 3 bases at V and 8 bases at J, with 14 bases between the two ends. CDR3 size: 15 residues. This CDR3 reads CASSEGSRIDSPLHF. CDR3 sequence (DNA): TGCGCCAGCAGTGAAGGGAGCAGAATAGATTCACCCCTCCACTTT.

The V call is TRBV11-2, the J call TRBJ1-5; D may be TRBD1 (6 bases). CDR1 is SGHAT and CDR2 is FQNNGV in the germline V gene. Trimming removed 5 bases from V and 2 bases from J, with 16 bases in between. The CDR3 runs 16 residues. CDR3 DNA sequence: TGTGCCAGCAGCGCCGCCAGGGGAGAGGGCAATCAGCCCCAGCATTTT. Encoded protein: CASSAARGEGNQPQHF.

The rearrangement joins TRBV5-1 to TRBJ2-1; TRBD2 matches 10 bases. CDR3 size: 15 residues. The J segment lost 8 bases and the V segment lost 0 bases, leaving 5 bases of the junction unmatched. The V gene's germline CDR1 is SGHRS and CDR2 YFSETQ. CDR3 bases: TGCGCCAGCAGCTTGGAGGCTAGCGGGGGATATGAGCAGTTCTTC. Translation gives CASSLEASGGYEQFF. The full variable domain, its missing parts supplied by reference TRBV5-1 and TRBJ2-1, is KAGVTQTPRYLIKTRGQQVTLSCSPISGHRSVSWYQQTPGQGLQFLFEYFSETQRNKGNFPGRFSGRQFSNSRSEMNVSTLELGDSALYLCASSLEASGGYEQFFGPGTRLTVL.

This clone has a handful of counts. The V and J genes are TRBV5-1 and TRBJ2-7, with TRBD2 matching over 11 bases. This CDR3 region has 18 residues. CDR1 and CDR2 from the germline V gene are SGHRS and YFSETQ. Germline trimming cut 0 bases from V and 3 bases from J; bases unmatched to any gene: 11. For the CDR3, the DNA is TGCGCCAGCAGCTTGGGGGACAGAATGCTAGCGGGGGGCTACGAGCAGTACTTC. Its translation: CASSLGDRMLAGGYEQYF.

This clone appeared a few times. This chain uses TRBV2 with TRBJ2-2, with D possibly being TRBD1 (6 bases). This CDR3 has 16 residues. V was pared by 5 bases and J by 4 bases, with 17 bases between. Germline V gene data show CDR1 as SNHLY and CDR2 as FYNNEI. CDR3 nucleotides: TGTGCCAGCAGTACCTCCGGGACCAGGGGCACCGGGGAGCTGTTTTTT. Its protein product is CASSTSGTRGTGELFF.

J is TRBJ1-1 and V is TRBV5-1; 8 nucleotides agree with TRBD1. The CDR3 loop spans 16 amino acids. V lost 4 bases to trimming and J lost 8 bases; unmatched junction nucleotides: 16. Germline V lookup: CDR1 SGHRS, CDR2 YFSETQ. The CDR3 reads CASSPGTGGGRFEAFF. CDR3 nucleotides: TGCGCCAGCAGCCCCGGGACAGGCGGCGGGCGATTCGAAGCTTTCTTT.

V and J are TRBV5-1 and TRBJ2-1; D uncertain. CDR3 size: 14 residues. V lost 1 base to trimming and J lost 6 bases, with 11 bases between them. CDR1 is SGHRS, CDR2 YFSETQ, per germline. The CDR3 coding sequence is TGCGCCAGCAGCTTGTCCCCCCCTACCAATGAGCAGTTCTTC. This encodes CASSLSPPTNEQFF.

The V call is TRBV5-1, the J call TRBJ2-7, with a weak D call TRBD1 (6 bases). CDR1 is SGHRS, CDR2 YFSETQ, per germline. The CDR3 spans 14 residues. With 0 bases removed from V and 2 bases from J, the gap between germline ends came to 9 bases. CDR3 sequence reads: CASSLARGAYEQYF. CDR3 nucleotides: TGCGCCAGCAGCTTGGCCAGGGGCGCCTACGAGCAGTACTTC.

This clone was detected a few times. The J gene is TRBJ2-3, the V gene TRBV5-6; 10 bases line up with TRBD2. The germline V gene encodes CDR1 SGHDT and CDR2 YYEEEE. The CDR3 contains 17 residues. Trimming took 4 bases from V and 2 from J; bases not matched to a gene: 10. The DNA of the CDR3 is TGTGCCAGCAGCAGGGAGCGCGGACTAGCGGACACAGATACGCAGTATTTT. Translated, it gives CASSRERGLADTDTQYF.

This clone was seen a handful of times. The chain joins TRBV6-1 to TRBJ2-7; no firm D call. Trimming pared 4 bases from V and 0 bases from J, leaving 10 bases between. The CDR3 is made up of 14 amino acids. CDR1 and CDR2 from the germline V gene are MNHNS and SASEGT. CDR3 sequence: CASSARVSSYEQYF. Written as DNA, the CDR3 is TGTGCCAGCAGTGCTCGAGTCTCCTCCTACGAGCAGTACTTC.

The rearrangement joins TRBV10-3 to TRBJ1-2, with D possibly being TRBD1 (6 bases). Trimming took off 0 bases at V and 6 bases at J, with 11 bases between the two ends. This CDR3 contains 14 residues. Germline CDR1 ENHRY, CDR2 SYGVKD. In DNA, the CDR3 is TGTGCCATCAGTGAGTCAGGCAGGGGAGATGGCTACACCTTC. Translation gives CAISESGRGDGYTF.

The chain links TRBV19 to TRBJ2-2; D unclear. V dropped 4 bases and J dropped 0 bases, with 6 bases sitting between them. Germline V gives CDR1 LNHDA, CDR2 SQIVND (reference sequence). This CDR3 is built from 14 residues. CDR3 sequence: CASSTSTNTGELFF. The CDR3, as DNA: TGTGCCAGTAGTACATCTACGAACACCGGGGAGCTGTTTTTT. The full variable domain, rest sourced from reference TRBV19 and TRBJ2-2, is DGGITQSPKYLFRKEGQNVTLSCEQNLNHDAMYWYRQDPGQGLRLIYYSQIVNDFQKGDIAEGYSVSREKKESFPLTVTSAQKNPTAFYLCASSTSTNTGELFFGEGSRLTVL.

The chain carries TRBV7-9 and TRBJ1-4; no firm D call. V shed 1 base and J shed 8 bases, with 14 bases lying between them. The CDR3 is 15 amino acids. Germline V gene lookup returns CDR1 SEHNR and CDR2 FQNEAQ (reference sequence). The CDR3 DNA follows: TGTGCCAGCAGCTTAGTTTCAGGACCGGGGGAAAAACTGTTTTTT. This encodes CASSLVSGPGEKLFF.

The table lists this clone with a few counts. The rearrangement uses TRBV5-6 and TRBJ2-3; 9 nucleotides match TRBD1. Trimming cost V 4 bases and J 2 bases; bases outside gene matches: 5. The CDR3 consists of 15 residues. The germline CDR1 and CDR2 sequences are SGHDT and YYEEEE. CDR3 bases: TGTGCCAGCAGCCTCGACAGGGGGTTCACAGATACGCAGTATTTT. Translating gives CASSLDRGFTDTQYF.

A few counts support this clone. The V and J genes are TRBV7-8 and TRBJ2-1; 7 nucleotides align to TRBD1. Germline V gives CDR1 SGHVS, CDR2 FQNEAQ. V dropped 5 bases and J dropped 3; count of bases not matched to a gene: 1. The CDR3 has 13 amino acids. The CDR3 DNA is TGTGCCAGCAGCCACAGGGGCTACAATGAGCAGTTCTTC. Translation gives CASSHRGYNEQFF.

There are a few counts of this clone. The chain recombines TRBV5-5 with TRBJ1-1, with D tentatively TRBD1 (5 bases). Trimming stripped 0 bases from V and 3 bases from J, with 15 bases between. The V gene's germline CDR1 is SGHKS and CDR2 YYEKEE (reference sequence). The CDR3 extends over 16 amino acids. The CDR3 spells CASSLGLAGSYTEAFF. Here the CDR3 DNA reads TGTGCCAGCAGCTTGGGGCTTGCAGGGTCCTACACTGAAGCTTTCTTT. Filled out from reference TRBV5-5 and TRBJ1-1, the complete variable domain reads DAGVTQSPTHLIKTRGQQVTLRCSPISGHKSVSWYQQVLGQGPQFIFQYYEKEERGRGNFPDRFSARQFPNYSSELNVNALLLGDSALYLCASSLGLAGSYTEAFFGQGTRLTVV.

This clone occurred a few times. The gene calls are TRBV27 and TRBJ1-2; 7 nucleotides line up with TRBD1. V was clipped by 4 bases and J by 2 bases; unmatched bases: 1. Germline values: CDR1 MNHEY, CDR2 SMNVEV (reference sequence). The CDR3 loop spans 13 amino acids. The CDR3: CASSWGQNYGYTF. The DNA of the CDR3 is TGTGCCAGCAGTTGGGGACAGAACTATGGCTACACCTTC.